The 15 T cell receptor beta chains in this list originate from one sample, sequenced in a study of blood T cell repertoires in COVID-19. The table came from immunoSEQ multiplex PCR; TCRdb's copy has only in-frame clones and leaves some out. The data contain under 200,000 clones, approximately 85% of them singletons. Sequencing input: peripheral blood. These receptors originate from a woman over 75 with acute or convalescent COVID-19.

The gene calls are TRBV11-2 and TRBJ1-4; D is perhaps TRBD1 (5 bases). CDR1 is SGHAT and CDR2 is FQNNGV in the germline V gene. V lost 4 bases and J 12 bases, leaving 15 bases between the germline ends. This CDR3 region has 13 residues. For the CDR3, the DNA is TGTGCCAGCAGCTCGACCGATGGGGCAGAACTGTTTTTT. This translates into CASSSTDGAELFF.

The V and J genes are TRBV29-1 and TRBJ1-1; unclear D gene. V lost 4 bases and J lost 0, with 9 bases in between. The CDR3 length is 13 residues. Per germline, CDR1 SQVTM and CDR2 ANQGSEA. The CDR3 protein is CSVGTVMNTEAFF. CDR3 nucleotide sequence: TGCAGCGTTGGAACTGTGATGAACACTGAAGCTTTCTTT.

J is TRBJ1-5 and V is TRBV30; tentatively, D is TRBD1 (6 bases). The CDR3 loop spans 14 amino acids. Trimming took off 0 bases at V and 5 bases at J, with 11 bases between the two ends. The germline V gene has CDR1 GTSNPN and CDR2 SVGIG (reference sequence). The CDR3 DNA reads TGTGCCTGGAGTGTTGGGCAGGGGCATCAGCCCCAGCATTTT. It yields the protein CAWSVGQGHQPQHF.

The rearrangement joins TRBV7-2 to TRBJ2-5, with 9 bases aligning to TRBD1. From germline, CDR1 is SGHTA and CDR2 FQGNSA. This CDR3 is 13 amino acids long. The J segment lost 3 bases and the V segment lost 7 bases, leaving 3 bases of the junction unmatched. The chain's CDR3 is CASTWTGEETQYF. CDR3 DNA sequence: TGTGCCAGCACTTGGACAGGGGAAGAGACCCAGTACTTC.

The chain has TRBV6-5 and TRBJ2-7, with D possibly being TRBD1 (6 bases). V lost 2 bases, J lost 7 bases, and 21 bases lay in between. Per the germline V gene, CDR1 is MNHEY and CDR2 is SVGAGI. This CDR3 has 16 residues. DNA for the CDR3: TGTGCCAGCAGTTACCTCGGCAGGGGTCCTAAGGGGGAGCAGTACTTC. Translating gives CASSYLGRGPKGEQYF.

The V gene is TRBV6-2 or TRBV6-3, the J gene TRBJ2-7; D is unclear. The CDR3 loop spans 17 amino acids. V dropped 5 bases and J dropped 0 bases, with 20 bases sitting between them. Germline V lookup: CDR1 MNHEY, CDR2 SVGEGT. The CDR3 here is CASSRYRAVPDSYEQYF. CDR3 nucleotides: TGTGCCAGCAGTAGGTATCGTGCGGTGCCCGACTCCTACGAGCAGTACTTC.

As concerns this clone: The same CDR3 can be traced to other DNA sequences in this sample. The chain joins TRBV6-5 to TRBJ1-2, with 10 bases fitting TRBD1. The CDR3 runs to 14 residues. Trimming cost V 5 bases and J 8 bases; bases outside gene matches: 8. The germline gives CDR1 MNHEY, CDR2 SVGAGI. CDR3 DNA: TGTGCCAGCAGTCGCCGGGACAGGGGAGGGGGCTACACCTTC. Residues: CASSRRDRGGGYTF.

The chain combines TRBV3-1 (or the pseudogene TRBV3-2) with TRBJ2-3; the match to TRBD2 covers 7 bases. The CDR3 has 17 residues. After removal of 0 bases from V and 0 bases from J, the junction contained 6 bases not matched to a gene. Germline CDR1 reads LGHDT; CDR2 reads YNNKEL (reference sequence). The CDR3 is CASSQDLAGASTDTQYF. Written as DNA, the CDR3 is TGTGCCAGCAGCCAAGATCTGGCGGGAGCGAGCACAGATACGCAGTATTTT.

This clone was detected once. The V gene is TRBV4-3, the J gene TRBJ2-1, with D possibly matching TRBD2 (5 bases). Trimming pared 1 base from V and 4 bases from J, leaving 11 bases between. Germline V gives CDR1 LGHNA, CDR2 YSLEER. The CDR3 runs 15 residues. CDR3 bases: TGCGCCAGCAGCCAAGTTAGTGGACTTTACAATGAGCAGTTCTTC. Protein: CASSQVSGLYNEQFF.

This chain links TRBV4-3 with TRBJ1-2; D unclear. CDR3 length equals 12 residues. The V and J ends lost 3 bases and 1 base respectively, with 3 bases between them. Germline CDR1 reads LGHNA; CDR2 reads YSLEER. Here the CDR3 reads CASSQSNYGYTF. In DNA, the CDR3 is TGCGCCAGCAGCCAGAGTAACTATGGCTACACCTTC.

This chain links TRBV3-1 (or the pseudogene TRBV3-2) with TRBJ2-1; D is unclear. The ends were cut back, 4 bases at V and 4 bases at J, with 14 bases in the middle. CDR1 is LGHDT, CDR2 YNNKEL, per germline (reference sequence). This CDR3 has 15 amino acids. The chain's CDR3 is CASSLAETIYNEQFF. The CDR3 bases are TGTGCCAGCAGCCTAGCAGAGACGATTTACAATGAGCAGTTCTTC.

This clone has just one count. This chain connects TRBV7-6 to TRBJ2-5, with TRBD1 matching over 12 bases. The V segment lost 5 bases and the J segment 5 bases; nucleotides outside the gene matches: 6. Germline CDR1 reads SGHVS; CDR2 reads FNYEAQ. This CDR3 has 15 residues. The CDR3 bases are TGTGCCAGCAGCCCAGGGACAGGGGGCCTGGAGACCCAGTACTTC. Translating it yields CASSPGTGGLETQYF.

The chain couples TRBV7-2 to TRBJ2-5; 10 bases match TRBD1. V shed 3 bases, J shed 4 bases, and the junction held 5 bases outside the gene matches. CDR1 and CDR2 from the germline V gene are SGHTA and FQGNSA. The CDR3 spans 15 residues. The CDR3 sequence is CASSFQTGGRETQYF. CDR3 DNA sequence: TGTGCCAGCAGCTTTCAGACAGGGGGCAGAGAGACCCAGTACTTC.

The chain is built from TRBV5-1 and TRBJ2-1; no firm D call. This CDR3 contains 14 residues. V shed 2 bases and J shed 8 bases, with 14 bases lying between them. CDR1 is SGHRS, CDR2 YFSETQ, per germline. This CDR3 is CASSFSDSGYEQFF. CDR3 coding DNA: TGCGCCAGCAGCTTTTCCGACTCCGGCTATGAGCAGTTCTTC. The complete variable domain, with remaining parts taken from reference TRBV5-1 and TRBJ2-1, reads KAGVTQTPRYLIKTRGQQVTLSCSPISGHRSVSWYQQTPGQGLQFLFEYFSETQRNKGNFPGRFSGRQFSNSRSEMNVSTLELGDSALYLCASSFSDSGYEQFFGPGTRLTVL.

The genes are TRBV19 and TRBJ1-6, with D possibly matching TRBD1 (6 bases). V was shortened by 6 bases and J by 6 bases, with 15 bases between the two germline ends. From germline, CDR1 is LNHDA and CDR2 SQIVND (reference sequence). CDR3 size: 15 residues. Here the CDR3 DNA reads TGTGCCAGTAGACCGACAGAAGGGGGTAATTCACCCCTCCACTTT. Translation gives CASRPTEGGNSPLHF.